The 31 T cell receptor beta chains reported below all come from one sample, sequenced in a study of T cell repertoires in cytomegalovirus infection. TCRdb processed the reads anew with MiXCR; each CDR3 protein has one entry. Of about 530,000 distinct CDR3 sequences in the sample, about 26% were seen once. Sample: PBMCs. The receptors stem from a human donor in good health (CMV status not recorded). Some clones in this sample may be carry-over from other donors' samples.

The chain links TRBV19 to TRBJ2-4; a possible D gene is TRBD2 (5 bases). The germline V gene has CDR1 LNHDA and CDR2 SQIVND (reference sequence). Trimming shortened V by 1 base and J by 3 bases, and 13 bases separated the two germline ends. The CDR3 sequence is 16 residues long. Written as DNA, the CDR3 is TGTGCCAGTAGTATAGTCAGCGGATGGGACAAAAACATTCAGTACTTC. This sequence encodes CASSIVSGWDKNIQYF.

This clonotype has a count of ten or more. V usage is TRBV11-2 and J usage is TRBJ1-4; D unresolved. The V end lost 3 bases, the J end lost 0 bases, and 8 bases lay between the germline ends. The CDR3 contains 15 residues. From germline, CDR1 is SGHAT and CDR2 FQNNGV. The CDR3 DNA sequence: TGTGCCAGCAGCTTTACGACGGCAACTAATGAAAAACTGTTTTTT. Amino acids: CASSFTTATNEKLFF.

The chain recombines TRBV2 with TRBJ2-5, with TRBD1 identical over 7 bases. V lost 8 bases and J lost 6; bases outside the gene matches: 15. This CDR3 comprises 15 residues. Per germline, CDR1 SNHLY and CDR2 FYNNEI. The chain's CDR3 is CASGGGLTGYQTQYF. Written as DNA, the CDR3 is TGTGCCAGCGGTGGAGGACTGACAGGGTATCAGACCCAGTACTTC.

The table lists this clonotype with a few counts. The chain carries TRBV10-3 and TRBJ2-1, with 13 bases that match TRBD2. The trim removed 2 bases at V and 9 bases at J, leaving 7 bases unmatched. Germline loops: CDR1 ENHRY, CDR2 SYGVKD. The CDR3 is 16 amino acids. Here the CDR3 reads CAISEGTSGVSGEQFF. CDR3 DNA: TGTGCCATCAGTGAGGGGACTAGCGGGGTAAGTGGTGAGCAGTTCTTC.

This clonotype was recorded many times. The chain recombines TRBV7-9 with TRBJ1-2; weak D call: TRBD1 (5 bases). Per germline, CDR1 SEHNR and CDR2 FQNEAQ (reference sequence). Trimming cost V 3 bases and J 8 bases, with 16 bases left between them. This CDR3 contains 14 residues. CDR3 protein: CASSLGTALRGYTF. As DNA, the CDR3 is TGTGCCAGCAGCTTGGGGACGGCCCTTCGCGGCTACACCTTC.

The J gene is TRBJ2-3, the V gene TRBV25-1; 9 positions agree with TRBD1. Unmatched junction bases numbered 7, after V lost 5 bases and J lost 1 base. The CDR3 sequence is 16 residues long. Germline V gives CDR1 MGHDK, CDR2 SYGVNS. CDR3 loop: CASSLTGGGRTDTQYF. CDR3 DNA sequence: TGTGCCAGCAGTCTGACAGGGGGTGGACGCACAGATACGCAGTATTTT.

Here the CDR3 DNA reads TGCAGTGCTAGAAGGAATGAAAAACTGTTTTTT. Translation: CSARRNEKLFF. V and J are TRBV20-1 and TRBJ1-4; D gene unclear. The germline V and J ends were trimmed by 2 bases and 5 bases, with 3 bases remaining between them. CDR3 length equals 11 residues. CDR1 is DFQATT and CDR2 is SNEGSKA in the germline V gene (reference sequence).

This clonotype has more than one count but fewer than ten. V usage is TRBV19 and J usage is TRBJ2-3; 11 bases are shared with TRBD1. Germline V gene data show CDR1 as LNHDA and CDR2 as SQIVND (reference sequence). The CDR3 has 15 amino acids. J gave up 4 bases and V 9 bases, and 9 bases lay outside the gene matches. The CDR3: CASQWGTGGPDTQYF. CDR3 bases: TGTGCCAGCCAGTGGGGGACAGGGGGGCCAGATACGCAGTATTTT.

This clonotype was observed a handful of times. The V and J genes are TRBV6-5 and TRBJ2-1; 10 nucleotides line up with TRBD2. The trim removed 0 bases at V and 9 bases at J, leaving 11 bases unmatched. Germline loops: CDR1 MNHEY, CDR2 SVGAGI. This CDR3 spans 17 amino acids. CDR3 DNA sequence: TGTGCCAGCAGTTACTCGTCGTCTAGCGGGAGTCGGGGTGAGCAGTTCTTC. Its protein product is CASSYSSSSGSRGEQFF.

The chain employs TRBV6-5 and TRBJ2-1; 14 bases agree with TRBD2. Trimming at V came to 6 bases and at J to 7 bases, leaving 14 bases not matched to a gene. This CDR3 has 18 amino acids. Germline V CDR1 and CDR2: MNHEY, SVGAGI. For the CDR3, the DNA is TGTGCCAGCAGACGGACTAGCGGGAGGTGGCCCTGGATGAATGAGCAGTTCTTC. Its translation is CASRRTSGRWPWMNEQFF.

This clonotype was counted only a few times. The chain combines TRBV7-8 with TRBJ2-7, with 7 nucleotides matching TRBD1. The CDR3 consists of 13 residues. The germline CDR1 and CDR2 sequences are SGHVS and FQNEAQ. J gave up 2 bases and V 4 bases, and 2 bases lay outside the gene matches. The CDR3 bases are TGTGCCAGCAGCTGGGGACAGACCTACGAGCAGTACTTC. Residues: CASSWGQTYEQYF. The complete variable domain, with remaining parts taken from reference TRBV7-8 and TRBJ2-7, reads GAGVSQSPRYKVAKRGQDVALRCDPISGHVSLFWYQQALGQGPEFLTYFQNEAQLDKSGLPSDRFFAERPEGSVSTLKIQRTQQEDSAVYLCASSWGQTYEQYFGPGTRLTVT.

This chain links TRBV28 with TRBJ2-2, with 7 bases lining up with TRBD1. The length of the CDR3 is 16 residues. V trimming: 1 base; J trimming: 6 bases; junction bases outside the gene matches: 8. Germline assignment: CDR1 MDHEN and CDR2 SYDVKM. The CDR3 here is CASSLYNRGVSGELFF. The CDR3 bases are TGTGCCAGCAGTTTATACAACAGGGGTGTCTCCGGGGAGCTGTTTTTT.

V usage is TRBV29-1 and J usage is TRBJ2-7; D uncertain. The CDR3 sequence is 13 residues long. V dropped 0 bases and J dropped 3 bases, with 9 bases sitting between them. Germline lookup yields CDR1 SQVTM and CDR2 ANQGSEA. The CDR3, as DNA: TGCAGCGTTGAAGATCCACGGCTCTACGAGCAGTACTTC. It yields the protein CSVEDPRLYEQYF.

This clonotype was detected ten times or more. This chain uses TRBV7-2 with TRBJ2-2; the D gene is possibly TRBD1 (5 bases). There are 15 residues in the CDR3. Trimming stripped 7 bases from V and 4 bases from J, with 16 bases between. From germline, CDR1 is SGHTA and CDR2 FQGNSA. The CDR3: CASTRWQGPTGELFF. CDR3 sequence (DNA): TGTGCCAGCACCCGCTGGCAGGGTCCCACCGGGGAGCTGTTTTTT. Full variable domain (remainder filled in from reference TRBV7-2 and TRBJ2-2): GAGVSQSPSNKVTEKGKDVELRCDPISGHTALYWYRQSLGQGLEFLIYFQGNSAPDKSGLPSDRFSAERTGGSVSTLTIQRTQQEDSAVYLCASTRWQGPTGELFFGEGSRLTVL.

This rearrangement joins TRBV3-1 to TRBJ1-6, with D unclear. V was pared by 6 bases and J by 7 bases, with 13 bases between. The CDR3 has 14 residues. Germline V gene data show CDR1 as LGHDT and CDR2 as YNNKEL (reference sequence). CDR3 coding DNA: TGTGCCAGCAGGTTTCACCAGGAAAATTCACCCCTCCACTTT. Translating it yields CASRFHQENSPLHF. The full variable domain, completed using reference TRBV3-1 and TRBJ1-6, is DTAVSQTPKYLVTQMGNDKSIKCEQNLGHDTMYWYKQDSKKFLKIMFSYNNKELIINETVPNRFSPKSPDKAHLNLHINSLELGDSAVYFCASRFHQENSPLHFGNGTRLTVT.

This rearrangement joins TRBV6-5 to TRBJ2-3; maybe TRBD1 (5 bases). V lost 3 bases to trimming and J lost 3 bases, with 13 bases between them. The CDR3 spans 15 residues. Germline CDR1 is MNHEY and CDR2 is SVGAGI. CDR3 in DNA: TGTGCCAGCAGTTATGGTCAGGGTGCGACAGATACGCAGTATTTT. Amino acids: CASSYGQGATDTQYF.

The V gene is TRBV25-1, the J gene TRBJ1-2; TRBD1 is a possible D gene (5 bases). The CDR3 is 14 residues long. Trimming shortened V by 4 bases and J by 2 bases, and 11 bases separated the two germline ends. CDR1 and CDR2 (germline): MGHDK, SYGVNS. The CDR3 sequence: CASSAGLFNYGYTF. In DNA form, the CDR3 reads TGTGCCAGCAGTGCGGGACTTTTCAACTATGGCTACACCTTC.

This clonotype has more than one count but fewer than ten. This chain links TRBV12-3 or TRBV12-4 with TRBJ1-5; 7 bases are a match to TRBD1. V lost 8 bases, J lost 9 bases, and 16 bases stayed unmatched. This CDR3 comprises 15 residues. The CDR3: CASRRLIQGPGPQHF. In nucleotides, the CDR3 is TGTGCCAGCCGTCGATTGATACAGGGGCCAGGGCCCCAGCATTTT.

A few counts support this clonotype. The CDR3: CASSWARGLADNEQFF. CDR3 in DNA: TGTGCCAGCAGCTGGGCCCGGGGACTAGCGGACAATGAGCAGTTCTTC. This chain links TRBV12-3 or TRBV12-4 with TRBJ2-1; the match to TRBD2 covers 11 bases. This CDR3 has 16 residues. V lost 6 bases to trimming and J lost 5 bases; unmatched junction nucleotides: 9.

This clonotype was found a few times. The V call is TRBV12-5, the J call TRBJ2-3; the D is unclear. The germline gives CDR1 LGHNT, CDR2 FRNRAP. Trimming cost V 0 bases and J 1 base, with 5 bases left between them. The length of the CDR3 is 14 residues. The CDR3 protein is CASGLVPGTDTQYF. The CDR3 DNA is TGTGCTAGTGGTTTGGTGCCGGGCACAGATACGCAGTATTTT.

The rearrangement joins TRBV14 to TRBJ1-3; the match to TRBD1 covers 7 bases. The CDR3 totals 15 residues. Trimming took 1 base from V and 0 from J; bases not matched to a gene: 0. CDR1 is SGHDN and CDR2 is FVKESK in the germline V gene. CDR3 bases: TGTGCCAGCAGCCAAGGGGACAGCTCTGGAAACACCATATATTTT. Its translation is CASSQGDSSGNTIYF.

At least ten counts were recorded for this clonotype. This chain links TRBV11-3 with TRBJ1-3; no clear D. The germline V and J ends were trimmed by 6 bases and 0 bases, with 18 bases remaining between them. The CDR3 is made up of 17 amino acids. The germline CDR1 and CDR2 sequences are SGHNT and YENEEA. The CDR3 DNA follows: TGTGCCAGCAGGCGAGCTAGCGACACCCGCTCTGGAAACACCATATATTTT. It encodes CASRRASDTRSGNTIYF.

This clonotype was found a few times. The chain is built from TRBV5-6 and TRBJ2-7; TRBD1 matches 10 bases. Germline CDR1 and CDR2: SGHDT and YYEEEE. J gave up 2 bases and V 3 bases, and 5 bases lay outside the gene matches. The CDR3 loop spans 15 amino acids. CDR3: CASSSRDRGTYEQYF. Here the CDR3 DNA reads TGTGCCAGCAGCTCCCGGGACAGGGGTACCTACGAGCAGTACTTC.

The chain employs TRBV7-6 and TRBJ2-2; D not certain. Germline V lookup: CDR1 SGHVS, CDR2 FNYEAQ. V was trimmed by 5 bases and J by 1 base, leaving 11 bases between them. The CDR3 is made up of 15 amino acids. CDR3 region: CASSHDNGNTGELFF. CDR3 DNA: TGTGCCAGCAGCCACGACAACGGGAACACCGGGGAGCTGTTTTTT. The whole variable domain, filled in from reference TRBV7-6 and TRBJ2-2, reads GAGVSQSPRYKVTKRGQDVALRCDPISGHVSLYWYRQALGQGPEFLTYFNYEAQQDKSGLPNDRFSAERPEGSISTLTIQRTEQRDSAMYRCASSHDNGNTGELFFGEGSRLTVL.

This chain joins TRBV19 and TRBJ1-1; 11 nucleotides line up with TRBD1. Germline trimming cut 4 bases from V and 4 bases from J; bases unmatched to any gene: 8. CDR1 is LNHDA, CDR2 SQIVND, per germline (reference sequence). This CDR3 is built from 16 residues. Here the CDR3 DNA reads TGTGCCAGTAGTAGCGGGACAGGGGGATGGGGCACTGAAGCTTTCTTT. Translated: CASSSGTGGWGTEAFF.

In this sample, this clonotype turned up a few times. This chain joins TRBV7-8 and TRBJ1-4, with D tentatively TRBD1 (6 bases). The CDR3 runs to 17 residues. V gave up 5 bases and J gave up 3 bases, with 19 bases separating them. Germline loops: CDR1 SGHVS, CDR2 FQNEAQ. The CDR3, as DNA: TGTGCCAGCAGCCTCCCGGGGCAGGGGCAGGCTAATGAAAAACTGTTTTTT. Amino acid sequence: CASSLPGQGQANEKLFF.

This clonotype has only a few counts. This chain links TRBV14 with TRBJ2-3; 7 nucleotides line up with TRBD2. With 3 bases clipped from V and 6 bases from J, the junction kept 6 bases outside the gene matches. Looked up from germline, CDR1 is SGHDN and CDR2 is FVKESK. CDR3 length: 14 amino acids. In nucleotides, the CDR3 is TGTGCCAGCAGCCATCCCAGCGGGGTGGATACGCAGTATTTT. Its protein product is CASSHPSGVDTQYF.

The rearrangement links TRBV7-9 to TRBJ2-4; TRBD1 is a possible D gene (6 bases). There are 16 residues in the CDR3. Trimming cost V 1 base and J 6 bases, with 16 bases left between them. Per the germline V gene, CDR1 is SEHNR and CDR2 is FQNEAQ (reference sequence). CDR3 in amino acids: CASSLVEGLGGNIQYF. CDR3 sequence (DNA): TGTGCCAGCAGCTTAGTAGAGGGCCTAGGGGGAAACATTCAGTACTTC.

There are a few counts of this clonotype. This chain connects TRBV7-2 to TRBJ2-7; 11 positions agree with TRBD1. Germline values: CDR1 SGHTA, CDR2 FQGNSA. J was trimmed by 3 bases and V by 5 bases; bases with no gene match: 6. The CDR3 has 15 amino acids. In DNA form, the CDR3 reads TGTGCCAGCAGCCTTGGGACAGGGGGAGGCTACGAGCAGTACTTC. Encoded protein: CASSLGTGGGYEQYF.

This clonotype was picked up a small number of times. The rearrangement uses TRBV2 and TRBJ2-4, with TRBD2 matching over 12 bases. Germline V CDR1 and CDR2: SNHLY, FYNNEI. The CDR3 sequence is 15 residues long. The trim removed 0 bases at V and 6 bases at J, leaving 0 bases unmatched. The CDR3 DNA sequence: TGTGCCAGCAGTGAAGCGACTAGCGGGAGAAACATTCAGTACTTC. It encodes CASSEATSGRNIQYF.

This clonotype was found a few times. The chain is built from TRBV19 and TRBJ1-3, with TRBD1 as a possible D gene (5 bases). CDR3 length: 15 residues. Germline V gene sequence: CDR1 LNHDA, CDR2 SQIVND (reference sequence). Trimming removed 8 bases from V and 2 bases from J, with 16 bases in between. CDR3 DNA sequence: TGTGCCAGTGCCTGGGGGGTACGTCCTGGAAACACCATATATTTT. Protein sequence: CASAWGVRPGNTIYF.